A single T cell receptor (beta chain) is shown here with its context. This specimen belongs to a study of T-cell memory formation after mild COVID-19. Germline V gene sequence: CDR1 MNHEY, CDR2 SVGEGT. CDR3 length equals 18 residues. V lost 5 bases, J lost 4 bases, and 19 bases stayed unmatched. TCRdb recomputed calls from the 5' RACE reads with MiXCR, one row per CDR3 protein. Of approximately 150,000 distinct CDR3 sequences in the sample, around 5.8% were seen once. V gene TRBV6-2 or TRBV6-3 combines with J gene TRBJ2-5, with 7 bases lining up with TRBD1. This TCR was recovered from an adult woman who had mild COVID-19 (a few samples of this study predate the infection). Cell type and time point are not known. Sequenced input: PBMCs or a T cell subset sorted from them (not recorded which). This CDR3 reads CASSPPGTAAGFSETQYF. The CDR3, as DNA: TGTGCCAGCAGTCCCCCCGGGACAGCGGCCGGTTTTTCAGAGACCCAGTACTTC.